Presented here are 31 T cell receptor beta chains from one specimen sequenced in a study of blood T cells in healthy people across ages (dated by TCRdb to 2014 to 2015). The library was generated by 5' RACE. Sequencing used an Illumina HiSeq 2500. A second PCR of about 6 to 12 cycles was run with a J-beta primer mix and a sample-barcoded 5' primer. The public reads were reprocessed in TCRdb via fastp at Q25 and MiXCR, keeping in-frame beta chains. CDR3 protein sequences are deduplicated, and each keeps its most common genes and DNA. The sample table lists roughly 2 million distinct CDR3 sequences, less than 50% of them with a count of one. The ten largest account for approximately 2.1% of the sample. Sequenced input: blood. Source of these receptors: a woman in her thirties or forties in good health.

This clonotype was seen only a few times. Written as DNA, the CDR3 is TGTGCCAGCAGCCAAGCCTGGAGAAATGAGCAGTTCTTC. Translation: CASSQAWRNEQFF. This chain connects TRBV3-1 to TRBJ2-1, with no clear D. V was shortened by 1 base and J by 7 bases, with 8 bases between the two germline ends. The germline CDR1 and CDR2 sequences are LGHDT and YNNKEL (reference sequence). The CDR3 spans 13 residues.

To note about this clonotype: This may arise from a read error, as a much more abundant clone is one base away. This chain joins TRBV5-1 and TRBJ2-1; a weak D match, TRBD1 (5 bases). The V gene's germline CDR1 is SGHRS and CDR2 YFSETQ. The CDR3 has 15 amino acids. The CDR3 protein is CPSSGAGPLPGEQFF. CDR3 in DNA: TGCCCCAGCAGTGGGGCTGGCCCTCTTCCGGGTGAGCAGTTCTTC.

This chain connects TRBV20-1 to TRBJ1-1, with D unresolved. CDR3 length equals 14 residues. Trimming shortened V by 0 bases and J by 1 base, and 9 bases separated the two germline ends. Germline V CDR1 and CDR2: DFQATT, SNEGSKA (reference sequence). CDR3 coding DNA: TGCAGTGCTAGAGATGAAGCAACGAACACTGAAGCTTTCTTT. As protein: CSARDEATNTEAFF.

This chain links TRBV3-1 with TRBJ2-5, with a weak D call TRBD2 (5 bases). V shed 0 bases and J shed 2 bases, with 10 bases lying between them. CDR1 is LGHDT and CDR2 is YNNKEL in the germline V gene (reference sequence). The CDR3 is 15 amino acids. CDR3 residues: CASSQDLGRQETQYF. As DNA, the CDR3 is TGTGCCAGCAGCCAAGATTTGGGGAGACAAGAGACCCAGTACTTC.

Only a few counts were recorded for this clonotype. The CDR3 DNA follows: TGTGCCAGCAGTTTATTACCCAGGGCAGGTGAGCAGTACTTC. It encodes CASSLLPRAGEQYF. This chain uses TRBV12-3 or TRBV12-4 with TRBJ2-7; tentative D call: TRBD1 (5 bases). CDR3 size: 14 residues. Trimming removed 2 bases at V and 7 bases at J, with 15 bases between.

The V call is TRBV10-3, the J call TRBJ2-3, with TRBD2 matching over 9 bases. The CDR3 has 15 residues. The V segment lost 1 base and the J segment 6 bases; nucleotides outside the gene matches: 5. Germline CDR1 reads ENHRY; CDR2 reads SYGVKD. The CDR3: CAISELGLARDTQYF. DNA for the CDR3: TGTGCCATCAGTGAGTTAGGACTAGCGAGGGATACGCAGTATTTT.

The rearrangement uses TRBV27 and TRBJ2-5; TRBD2 is a possible D gene (6 bases). The CDR3 has 16 amino acids. Germline values: CDR1 MNHEY, CDR2 SMNVEV (reference sequence). V was clipped by 5 bases and J by 5 bases, with 21 bases between them. CDR3 coding DNA: TGTGCCAGCAGTCCGGACCCCCGGGGGTTAGCGGAGACCCAGTACTTC. Its translation: CASSPDPRGLAETQYF.

This chain uses TRBV7-9 with TRBJ1-2, with TRBD1 matching over 8 bases. Germline loops: CDR1 SEHNR, CDR2 FQNEAQ (reference sequence). J gave up 7 bases and V 1 base, and 14 bases lay outside the gene matches. CDR3 length: 17 amino acids. CDR3 residues: CASSLEGTRGPGAGYTF. The CDR3 nucleotides are TGTGCCAGCAGCTTAGAGGGTACCAGGGGGCCGGGGGCTGGCTACACCTTC.

J is TRBJ1-2 and V is TRBV12-3 or TRBV12-4; D perhaps matches TRBD1 (5 bases). This CDR3 is built from 15 residues. Trimming removed 2 bases at V and 7 bases at J, with 17 bases between. DNA of the CDR3: TGTGCCAGCAGTTTATGGGGGGGTGAGGCCGGTGGCTACACCTTC. It codes for CASSLWGGEAGGYTF.

The genes are TRBV5-1 and TRBJ2-1; D is tentatively TRBD1 or TRBD2 (5 bases each). Per the germline V gene, CDR1 is SGHRS and CDR2 is YFSETQ. This CDR3 is 17 amino acids long. The germline V and J ends were trimmed by 0 bases and 6 bases, with 19 bases remaining between them. The CDR3 coding sequence is TGCGCCAGCAGCTTGGGTATAATGGGACGAGTTGGCAATGAGCAGTTCTTC. Encoded protein: CASSLGIMGRVGNEQFF.

The chain couples TRBV27 to TRBJ2-1, with D possibly being TRBD1 or TRBD2 (5 bases each). CDR1 MNHEY and CDR2 SMNVEV come from the germline V gene (reference sequence). The germline V and J ends were trimmed by 5 bases and 11 bases, with 13 bases remaining between them. The CDR3 runs to 12 residues. CDR3 nucleotide sequence: TGTGCCAGCAGTCCCGGGACGGAAAAGCAGTTCTTC. It translates to CASSPGTEKQFF.

There are a few counts of this clonotype. The J gene is TRBJ2-1, the V gene TRBV20-1, with 12 bases that match TRBD2. This CDR3 contains 16 residues. The junction had 10 bases not matched to a gene; V was cut back by 6 bases and J by 4 bases. The germline V gene encodes CDR1 DFQATT and CDR2 SNEGSKA (reference sequence). This CDR3 reads CSARERTSGAYNEQFF. In DNA, the CDR3 is TGCAGTGCCCGAGAGAGGACTAGCGGGGCTTACAATGAGCAGTTCTTC.

The chain recombines TRBV9 with TRBJ2-5; 10 bases map to TRBD1. Germline CDR1 and CDR2: SGDLS and YYNGEE. This CDR3 has 20 residues. Trimming took 3 bases from V and 4 from J; bases not matched to a gene: 21. CDR3 sequence (DNA): TGTGCCAGCAGCGCTCTAGGGGGAGGGACAGGGGCTATACTGAGAGAGACCCAGTACTTC. This translates into CASSALGGGTGAILRETQYF.

This clonotype came up a few times. This sequence joins TRBV5-1 and TRBJ2-3; 7 bases line up with TRBD2. Looked up from germline, CDR1 is SGHRS and CDR2 is YFSETQ. The CDR3 covers 14 residues. V shed 8 bases, J shed 1 base, and the junction held 7 bases outside the gene matches. The CDR3 spells CASSRDYGTDTQYF. Here the CDR3 DNA reads TGCGCCAGTTCTCGGGACTACGGCACAGATACGCAGTATTTT.

In this sample, this clonotype turned up a few times. The J gene is TRBJ2-5, the V gene TRBV7-9; 11 nucleotides match TRBD2. With V trimmed by 5 bases and J by 2 bases, 4 bases remained unmatched. CDR1 SEHNR and CDR2 FQNEAQ come from the germline V gene (reference sequence). CDR3 length equals 15 residues. CDR3 region: CASSKLAGAQETQYF. For the CDR3, the DNA is TGTGCCAGCAGCAAACTAGCGGGGGCGCAAGAGACCCAGTACTTC.

This clonotype came up a few times. This rearrangement joins TRBV20-1 to TRBJ1-4; 7 bases are a match to TRBD1. The CDR3 length is 13 residues. Trimming removed 1 base from V and 8 bases from J; junction bases left unmatched: 4. The germline V gene has CDR1 DFQATT and CDR2 SNEGSKA (reference sequence). CDR3 protein: CSARGQGREKLFF. The CDR3 DNA reads as TGCAGTGCTAGAGGACAGGGACGCGAAAAACTGTTTTTT.

This clonotype was picked up a small number of times. The chain joins TRBV20-1 to TRBJ2-7; the match to TRBD1 covers 7 bases. The CDR3 is 13 amino acids. Germline CDR1 DFQATT, CDR2 SNEGSKA (reference sequence). Unmatched junction bases numbered 3, after V lost 4 bases and J lost 0 bases. CDR3 loop: CSATDRDSYEQYF. CDR3 DNA sequence: TGCAGTGCTACAGACAGGGACTCCTACGAGCAGTACTTC.

This clonotype was recorded a few times. The rearrangement joins TRBV7-2 to TRBJ2-3, with 7 bases matching TRBD2. Per the germline V gene, CDR1 is SGHTA and CDR2 is FQGNSA. V shed 10 bases and J 0 bases; nucleotides not matched to a gene: 7. The CDR3 runs 14 residues. CDR3 DNA: TGTGCCACCAAGTGGCGGGGGAGCACAGATACGCAGTATTTT. It codes for CATKWRGSTDTQYF.

The chain links TRBV9 to TRBJ2-1; the match to TRBD2 covers 9 bases. This CDR3 is 16 amino acids long. V was clipped by 0 bases and J by 7 bases; unmatched bases: 8. In germline, CDR1 is SGDLS, CDR2 YYNGEE. CDR3 coding DNA: TGTGCCAGCAGCGTAGGTCTAACTAGCGGGTTGAATGAGCAGTTCTTC. Its protein product is CASSVGLTSGLNEQFF. The full variable domain, its missing parts supplied by reference TRBV9 and TRBJ2-1, is DSGVTQTPKHLITATGQRVTLRCSPRSGDLSVYWYQQSLDQGLQFLIQYYNGEERAKGNILERFSAQQFPDLHSELNLSSLELGDSALYFCASSVGLTSGLNEQFFGPGTRLTVL.

The chain has TRBV7-2 and TRBJ2-1, with no clear D. The CDR3 totals 13 residues. V lost 5 bases, J lost 4 bases, and 9 bases lay in between. Germline loops: CDR1 SGHTA, CDR2 FQGNSA. In DNA form, the CDR3 reads TGTGCCAGCAGCGAGGACGGATACAATGAGCAGTTCTTC. Protein: CASSEDGYNEQFF.

The V gene is TRBV11-2, the J gene TRBJ2-1; no reliable D call. Trimming stripped 4 bases from V and 5 bases from J, with 18 bases between. In germline, CDR1 is SGHAT, CDR2 FQNNGV. The CDR3 has 16 amino acids. Here the CDR3 reads CASSYRTRESDNEQFF. For the CDR3, the DNA is TGTGCCAGCAGCTACCGGACCCGAGAATCCGACAATGAGCAGTTCTTC.

The V gene is TRBV28, the J gene TRBJ2-5, with 11 bases fitting TRBD2. In germline, CDR1 is MDHEN, CDR2 SYDVKM. The CDR3 runs 13 residues. V lost 7 bases and J lost 9; bases outside the gene matches: 7. CDR3 coding DNA: TGTGCCAGCAAGGGGACTAGCGGCGTATCCCAGTACTTC. Protein product: CASKGTSGVSQYF.

This clonotype was counted a few times. This chain connects TRBV6-6 to TRBJ2-3, with a possible D match to TRBD1 (5 bases). The CDR3 has 15 residues. Germline V gene data show CDR1 as MNHNY and CDR2 as SVGAGI (reference sequence). Trimming took off 0 bases at V and 2 bases at J, with 9 bases between the two ends. CDR3 region: CASSYSKGYTDTQYF. In DNA form, the CDR3 reads TGTGCCAGCAGTTACTCGAAGGGGTACACAGATACGCAGTATTTT.

This rearrangement joins TRBV11-2 to TRBJ1-2; D call uncertain. V lost 3 bases to trimming and J lost 4 bases, with 12 bases between them. The germline gives CDR1 SGHAT, CDR2 FQNNGV. The length of the CDR3 is 14 residues. The CDR3 DNA is TGTGCCAGCAGCTTTTCTAGCTTTGCCTATGGCTACACCTTC. This translates into CASSFSSFAYGYTF.

This chain uses TRBV6-5 with TRBJ1-2; the D is unclear. This CDR3 has 11 amino acids. V was cut by 8 bases and J by 5 bases, with 9 bases left in between. Germline loops: CDR1 MNHEY, CDR2 SVGAGI. CDR3 sequence reads: CASYGPYGYTF. The CDR3 DNA follows: TGTGCCAGCTATGGACCATATGGCTACACCTTC.

The chain employs TRBV5-6 and TRBJ1-6; 7 positions match TRBD1. The V and J ends lost 4 bases and 10 bases, in that order; junction bases with no gene match: 8. Germline CDR1 is SGHDT and CDR2 is YYEEEE. CDR3 length: 14 amino acids. CDR3 loop: CASSLRNRGSPLHF. In DNA, the CDR3 is TGTGCCAGCAGCCTGAGGAACAGGGGATCACCCCTCCACTTT.

The chain recombines TRBV11-2 with TRBJ1-1; a possible D gene is TRBD1 (6 bases). CDR1 and CDR2 from the germline V gene are SGHAT and FQNNGV. The CDR3 sequence is 15 residues long. V was trimmed by 5 bases and J by 0 bases, leaving 13 bases between them. The CDR3 loop is CASSPTSGVNTEAFF. DNA of the CDR3: TGTGCCAGCAGCCCCACTTCAGGGGTGAACACTGAAGCTTTCTTT.

This chain joins TRBV6-1 and TRBJ2-1, with a weak D call TRBD1 (5 bases). Germline V lookup: CDR1 MNHNS, CDR2 SASEGT. V lost 4 bases and J 10 bases, leaving 14 bases between the germline ends. This CDR3 contains 13 residues. The CDR3 protein is CASSGGQSREQFF. The CDR3 region has the DNA TGTGCCAGCAGTGGAGGACAAAGCCGGGAGCAGTTCTTC.

The chain has TRBV6-5 and TRBJ1-4, with unresolved D. The V gene lost 10 bases and the J gene lost 3 bases, with 15 bases spanning the gap. CDR3 length: 14 amino acids. CDR1 is MNHEY, CDR2 SVGAGI, per germline. In DNA, the CDR3 is TGTGCCACAAGAGAACACGTCTCTAATGAAAAACTGTTTTTT. Protein sequence: CATREHVSNEKLFF.

This clonotype was seen a handful of times. This chain links TRBV4-3 with TRBJ2-7; TRBD1 aligns across 11 bases. CDR3 length: 16 amino acids. V lost 0 bases, J lost 2 bases, and 3 bases stayed unmatched. CDR1 LGHNA and CDR2 YSLEER come from the germline V gene. The CDR3 is CASSQDWGQGAYEQYF. The CDR3 coding sequence is TGCGCCAGCAGCCAAGATTGGGGACAGGGGGCCTACGAGCAGTACTTC.

The chain employs TRBV5-1 and TRBJ2-1, with 11 bases fitting TRBD2. This CDR3 region has 14 residues. V lost 3 bases, J lost 7 bases, and 3 bases stayed unmatched. The V gene's germline CDR1 is SGHRS and CDR2 YFSETQ. Here the CDR3 reads CASSYGTSGNEQFF. The DNA for the CDR3 is TGCGCCAGCAGCTACGGGACTAGCGGAAATGAGCAGTTCTTC.